The T cell receptor (beta chain) under discussion was sequenced for a study of T cells expressing NK-cell markers. Study overall: Sequencing covered eight donors, seven HCMV-seropositive and one seronegative.

TCRdb derives one entry per CDR3 protein from the 5' RACE reads, leaving out DNA. The table counts 300,000 to 500,000 distinct CDR3 sequences; about 10% lies in the top ten. This CDR3 has 15 amino acids. Concerning this clonotype itself: Its target is unknown.

Study observations and caveats: Whether expanded NKG2C+ T cell clones were HCMV-specific remained unclear.

The TCR comes from a woman in her forties or fifties in good health. This sequence joins TRBV12-3 or TRBV12-4 and TRBJ2-5; TCRdb gives TRBD2 as the D gene, but with no DNA this cannot be confirmed. Sequencing used blood T cells: a sorted CD56 or NKG2C T cell subset, CD4+ or CD8+ T cells, or bulk PBMC T cells (not recorded which). The CDR3 loop reads CASSSRTSLAETQYF.